Listed below are T cell receptor beta chains from one sample, sequenced in a study of cytomegalovirus exposure and HLA in healthy donors. The repertoire was sequenced with immunoSEQ multiplex PCR; TCRdb's copy has only in-frame clones and lacks some. In the table there are 93,000 or so clones, 84% of which are singletons. Material: PBMCs. Receptor source: a woman between 18 and 30 years old in good health and CMV-seropositive. CDR3s include the opening cysteine and the closing phenylalanine or tryptophan. Each record gives: V gene, D gene, clone size, J gene, CDR3 protein, CDR3 DNA. D genes are given only for firm matches. Clone size appears in some rows only: once, few, many, or a class for an expanded clone.

>TRBV11-2|NA|NA|TRBJ1-5
CASSSDRISGPQHF
TGTGCCAGCAGCTCCGACAGAATCAGTGGGCCCCAGCATTTT
>TRBV27|TRBD1|NA|TRBJ1-1
CASSLRQGVTEAFF
TGTGCCAGCAGTTTGAGGCAGGGGGTAACTGAAGCTTTCTTT
>TRBV7-7|NA|NA|TRBJ2-3
CASSQEGRRGDTQYF
TGTGCTAGCAGCCAGGAGGGGCGTCGGGGGGATACGCAGTATTTT
>TRBV14|NA|once|TRBJ2-1
CASRMTGRNDEQFF
TGTGCCAGCAGAATGACAGGGAGGAACGATGAGCAGTTCTTC
>TRBV21-1|NA|NA|TRBJ1-1
CASSVKIRDTPWTEAFF
TGTGCCAGCAGCGTAAAAATCCGGGACACCCCTTGGACTGAAGCTTTCTTT
>TRBV15|NA|NA|TRBJ1-1
CATSRDGGISTEAFF
TGTGCCACCAGCAGAGATGGCGGGATCAGCACTGAAGCTTTCTTT
>TRBV6-4|NA|few|TRBJ2-3
CASSDSVLATDTQYF
TGTGCCAGCAGTGACTCAGTACTTGCAACAGATACGCAGTATTTT
>TRBV5-1|NA|NA|TRBJ2-6
CASSVSSGANVLTF
TGCGCCAGCAGCGTCTCCTCTGGGGCCAACGTCCTGACTTTC
>TRBV7-8|NA|NA|TRBJ2-6
CASSLERQPTSGANVLTF
TGTGCCAGCAGCTTAGAACGACAGCCGACTTCTGGGGCCAACGTCCTGACTTTC
>TRBV11-2|TRBD1|once|TRBJ1-1
CASSPQGDTEAFF
TGTGCCAGCAGCCCCCAGGGGGACACTGAAGCTTTCTTT
>TRBV2|NA|NA|TRBJ2-5
CASSDKGGNQETQYF
TGTGCCAGCAGTGATAAGGGGGGGAATCAAGAGACCCAGTACTTC
>TRBV6-5|TRBD1|NA|TRBJ2-7
CASSYSGQGFFEQYF
TGTGCCAGCAGTTACTCGGGACAGGGTTTTTTCGAGCAGTACTTC
>TRBV30|TRBD1|NA|TRBJ2-6
CAWSFRGRANVLTF
TGTGCCTGGAGTTTCAGGGGGCGGGCCAACGTCCTGACTTTC